The rows below give T cell receptor beta chains drawn from one sample of a study of blood T cell repertoires in COVID-19. Sequencing used immunoSEQ multiplex PCR; TCRdb keeps in-frame clones, though not all of them. The sample lists 280,000 or so clones; roughly 85% were seen once. The sample comprised PBMCs or T cells enriched from blood (not recorded which). The receptors here all came from a woman between 50 and 59 years old who had recovered from COVID-19. Both conserved end residues are part of each CDR3. Each record gives: J gene, D gene, V gene, clone size, CDR3 DNA, CDR3 protein. A D gene is named only where the DNA matches it firmly. The size field is filled for only some rows; it gives once, few, many or a size class.

j_call: TRBJ2-7
d_call: .
v_call: TRBV4-1
clone_size: .
cdr3_nt: TGCGCCAGCAGCCAAGAGGGGCAGGGGCTAATCGAGCAGTACTTC
cdr3_aa: CASSQEGQGLIEQYF

j_call: TRBJ2-3
d_call: TRBD2
v_call: TRBV29-1
clone_size: .
cdr3_nt: TGCAGCGTTAGAGCATGGAGCGGGGATCCAGATACGCAGTATTTT
cdr3_aa: CSVRAWSGDPDTQYF

j_call: TRBJ2-6
d_call: TRBD1
v_call: TRBV4-3
clone_size: .
cdr3_nt: TGCGCCAGCAGCCAAGTACAGGGGGCGACTGGGGCCAACGTCCTGACTTTC
cdr3_aa: CASSQVQGATGANVLTF

j_call: TRBJ1-1
d_call: .
v_call: TRBV27
clone_size: few
cdr3_nt: TGTGCCAGCGGCCCAACGGAGATGAACACTGAAGCTTTCTTT
cdr3_aa: CASGPTEMNTEAFF

j_call: TRBJ2-3
d_call: TRBD1
v_call: TRBV29-1
clone_size: .
cdr3_nt: TGCAGCGTTGAACGGCAGGGGGAACAAGGTACGCAGTATTTT
cdr3_aa: CSVERQGEQGTQYF

j_call: TRBJ2-3
d_call: TRBD1
v_call: TRBV19
clone_size: .
cdr3_nt: TGTGCCAGCAAACAGGGGACACCCACAGATACGCAGTATTTT
cdr3_aa: CASKQGTPTDTQYF

j_call: TRBJ2-2
d_call: .
v_call: TRBV6-4
clone_size: many
cdr3_nt: TGTGCCAGCAGTGAAGCCGGGACTTCCAACACCGGGGAGCTGTTTTTT
cdr3_aa: CASSEAGTSNTGELFF

j_call: TRBJ1-2
d_call: .
v_call: TRBV28
clone_size: .
cdr3_nt: TGTGCCAGCAGTTTTGAGGGGGTCCCCTATGGCTACACCTTC
cdr3_aa: CASSFEGVPYGYTF

j_call: TRBJ1-1
d_call: TRBD1
v_call: TRBV5-1
clone_size: .
cdr3_nt: TGCGCCAGCAGCTTGTTATACGCCAGGCTGGAAGGGGGCAATTATCCTCCGGGCACTGAAGCTTTCTTT
cdr3_aa: CASSLLYARLEGGNYPPGTEAFF

j_call: TRBJ1-6
d_call: .
v_call: TRBV18
clone_size: .
cdr3_nt: TGTGCCAGCTCACCTGCGGACAGACCGAATTCACCCCTCCACTTT
cdr3_aa: CASSPADRPNSPLHF

j_call: TRBJ2-5
d_call: .
v_call: TRBV6-5
clone_size: .
cdr3_nt: TGTGCCAGCAGTTCCACAGGGCCAGAGACCCAGTACTTC
cdr3_aa: CASSSTGPETQYF

j_call: TRBJ1-2
d_call: .
v_call: TRBV5-6
clone_size: once
cdr3_nt: TGTGCCAGCAGGTCCGGGGTTGCTTATGGCTACACCTTC
cdr3_aa: CASRSGVAYGYTF

j_call: TRBJ2-2
d_call: TRBD2
v_call: TRBV25-1
clone_size: few
cdr3_nt: TGTGCCAGCAGTGATCTAGCGGTTGACACCGGGGAGCTGTTTTTT
cdr3_aa: CASSDLAVDTGELFF

j_call: TRBJ2-2
d_call: TRBD2
v_call: TRBV15
clone_size: .
cdr3_nt: TGTGCCACCAGTCGGCTAGCGGTGAACACCGGGGAGCTGTTTTTT
cdr3_aa: CATSRLAVNTGELFF

j_call: TRBJ2-5
d_call: .
v_call: TRBV12-3/TRBV12-4
clone_size: .
cdr3_nt: TGTGCCAGCAGATTACGGGGGCAAGAGACCCAGTACTTC
cdr3_aa: CASRLRGQETQYF

j_call: TRBJ1-2
d_call: TRBD1
v_call: TRBV5-1
clone_size: .
cdr3_nt: TGCGCCAGCAGCTTGGCGGGACAGGGGATAATGGATGGCTACACCTTC
cdr3_aa: CASSLAGQGIMDGYTF

j_call: TRBJ1-2
d_call: .
v_call: TRBV7-8
clone_size: .
cdr3_nt: TGTGCCAGCAGCTTAGCTCCGACGGGGATCTATGGCTACACCTTC
cdr3_aa: CASSLAPTGIYGYTF

j_call: TRBJ2-5
d_call: TRBD1
v_call: TRBV7-2
clone_size: .
cdr3_nt: TGTGCCAGCAGCTCACAGGGGGCTGTAAAGACCCAGTACTTC
cdr3_aa: CASSSQGAVKTQYF

j_call: TRBJ2-6
d_call: .
v_call: TRBV2
clone_size: .
cdr3_nt: TGTGCCAGCAGTGGCGGGTACGGGGCCAACGTCCTGACTTTC
cdr3_aa: CASSGGYGANVLTF

j_call: TRBJ1-5
d_call: .
v_call: TRBV28
clone_size: .
cdr3_nt: TGTGCCAGCAGTTTTGTCGGCGAGGGCAATCAGCCCCAGCATTTT
cdr3_aa: CASSFVGEGNQPQHF

j_call: TRBJ1-4
d_call: .
v_call: TRBV6-2/TRBV6-3
clone_size: once
cdr3_nt: TGTGCCAGCAGTTACGGCGGTTCTAATGAAAAACTGTTTTTT
cdr3_aa: CASSYGGSNEKLFF

j_call: TRBJ2-7
d_call: .
v_call: TRBV7-2
clone_size: once
cdr3_nt: TGTGCCAGCAGCTCTGGGCCTATTACCTACGAGCAGTACTTC
cdr3_aa: CASSSGPITYEQYF

j_call: TRBJ2-1
d_call: TRBD2
v_call: TRBV9
clone_size: .
cdr3_nt: TGTGCCAGCAGCGTAGAGCGGGAACCCTACAATGAGCAGTTCTTC
cdr3_aa: CASSVEREPYNEQFF

j_call: TRBJ2-1
d_call: TRBD2
v_call: TRBV7-2
clone_size: .
cdr3_nt: TGTGCCAGCAGCTTGGTTTGGACTAGCGGGAGGGCCCGCGGTGAGCAGTTCTTC
cdr3_aa: CASSLVWTSGRARGEQFF

j_call: TRBJ1-2
d_call: .
v_call: TRBV28
clone_size: .
cdr3_nt: TGTGCCAGCAGTTTACTAACAGGAGCTAACTATGGCTACACCTTC
cdr3_aa: CASSLLTGANYGYTF

j_call: TRBJ2-1
d_call: .
v_call: TRBV5-1
clone_size: .
cdr3_nt: TGCGCCAGCAGCTTTGTAGGCGGAGTTGAGCAGTTCTTC
cdr3_aa: CASSFVGGVEQFF

j_call: TRBJ2-1
d_call: .
v_call: TRBV11-3
clone_size: .
cdr3_nt: TGTGCCAGCAGCTCAGCAGAGGGGGCAGGGGGGTCCTACAATGAGCAGTTCTTC
cdr3_aa: CASSSAEGAGGSYNEQFF

j_call: TRBJ2-2
d_call: TRBD1
v_call: TRBV25-1
clone_size: .
cdr3_nt: TGTGCCAGCAGTAGACAGGGGTCCGGGGAGCTGTTTTTT
cdr3_aa: CASSRQGSGELFF

j_call: TRBJ2-7
d_call: TRBD1
v_call: TRBV7-9
clone_size: .
cdr3_nt: TGTGCCAGCAGCTTGGGACGGGACAGCCCTTCCTACGAGCAGTACTTC
cdr3_aa: CASSLGRDSPSYEQYF

j_call: TRBJ2-7
d_call: .
v_call: TRBV24-1
clone_size: .
cdr3_nt: TGTGCCACCAGTGATGCACACATCTACGAGCAGTACTTC
cdr3_aa: CATSDAHIYEQYF

j_call: TRBJ2-6
d_call: .
v_call: TRBV30
clone_size: .
cdr3_nt: TGTGCCTGGACCACAGGGCCTGGGGCCAACGTCCTGACTTTC
cdr3_aa: CAWTTGPGANVLTF

j_call: TRBJ2-7
d_call: TRBD2
v_call: TRBV5-1
clone_size: .
cdr3_nt: TGCGCCAGCAGCCGAATGACTAGCGGGAGTAACCACGAGCAGTACTTC
cdr3_aa: CASSRMTSGSNHEQYF

j_call: TRBJ1-1
d_call: TRBD1
v_call: TRBV2
clone_size: .
cdr3_nt: TGTGCCAGCAGTGAACGCACAGGGGTGAACACTGAAGCTTTCTTT
cdr3_aa: CASSERTGVNTEAFF

j_call: TRBJ1-1
d_call: TRBD1
v_call: TRBV28
clone_size: .
cdr3_nt: TGTGCCAGCAGTTCCATGACAGGGGGGAACACTGAAGCTTTCTTT
cdr3_aa: CASSSMTGGNTEAFF

j_call: TRBJ1-1
d_call: .
v_call: TRBV10-3
clone_size: .
cdr3_nt: TGTGCCATCAGTGAAAGTTATAGGAGGGGCGAAGCTTTCTTT
cdr3_aa: CAISESYRRGEAFF

j_call: TRBJ1-3
d_call: .
v_call: TRBV12-2
clone_size: .
cdr3_nt: TGTGCAAGTCGCTTAGCCAAAAGCTACAGGGGCTCTGGAAACACCATATATTTT
cdr3_aa: CASRLAKSYRGSGNTIYF

j_call: TRBJ1-2
d_call: TRBD1
v_call: TRBV5-3
clone_size: .
cdr3_nt: TGTGCCAGAAGCCTTCGGACAGGGGGAGAGGGCTATGGCTACACCTTC
cdr3_aa: CARSLRTGGEGYGYTF

j_call: TRBJ1-2
d_call: TRBD1
v_call: TRBV6-1
clone_size: .
cdr3_nt: TGTGCCAGCAGAGAAGTCAAGAGACAGGGGGCTTCTGGCTACACCTTC
cdr3_aa: CASREVKRQGASGYTF

j_call: TRBJ2-7
d_call: .
v_call: TRBV12-3/TRBV12-4
clone_size: .
cdr3_nt: TGTGCCAGCAGTCCCAAGCCCCACGAGCAGTACTTC
cdr3_aa: CASSPKPHEQYF

j_call: TRBJ2-7
d_call: .
v_call: TRBV2
clone_size: few
cdr3_nt: TGTGCCAGCAGTTTCATCGGTGGCAGGTACTCCTACGAGCAGTACTTC
cdr3_aa: CASSFIGGRYSYEQYF

j_call: TRBJ1-2
d_call: .
v_call: TRBV3-1/TRBV3-2
clone_size: .
cdr3_nt: TGTGCCAGCAGCCATACAGGGCGGCGGCCTATTGTTGGCTACACCTTC
cdr3_aa: CASSHTGRRPIVGYTF

j_call: TRBJ1-1
d_call: .
v_call: TRBV7-2
clone_size: .
cdr3_nt: TGTGCCAGCAGCTTACAAAGCGGGGGGAACACTGAAGCTTTCTTT
cdr3_aa: CASSLQSGGNTEAFF

j_call: TRBJ2-5
d_call: TRBD1
v_call: TRBV28
clone_size: .
cdr3_nt: TGTATCAGTCGGGGACAGGGGGCCCAAGAGACCCAGTACTTC
cdr3_aa: CISRGQGAQETQYF

j_call: TRBJ2-5
d_call: .
v_call: TRBV6-5
clone_size: .
cdr3_nt: TGTGCCAGCAGCGAGGACACTTCGAGAGAGACCCAGTACTTC
cdr3_aa: CASSEDTSRETQYF

j_call: TRBJ1-2
d_call: .
v_call: TRBV3-1/TRBV3-2
clone_size: .
cdr3_nt: TGTGCCAGCAGCCACCGACAGTATGGCTACACCTTC
cdr3_aa: CASSHRQYGYTF

j_call: TRBJ1-5
d_call: .
v_call: TRBV6-5
clone_size: .
cdr3_nt: TGTGCCAGCACAACTACACGCGGGCAGCCCCAGCATTTT
cdr3_aa: CASTTTRGQPQHF

j_call: TRBJ2-2
d_call: .
v_call: TRBV10-1
clone_size: .
cdr3_nt: TGCGCCAGCAGTAAGCCCACCGGGGAGCTGTTTTTT
cdr3_aa: CASSKPTGELFF

j_call: TRBJ1-2
d_call: TRBD1
v_call: TRBV5-6
clone_size: .
cdr3_nt: TGTGCCAGCAGCCGGGACAGAAGTCTGTATGGCTACACCTTC
cdr3_aa: CASSRDRSLYGYTF

j_call: TRBJ2-5
d_call: .
v_call: TRBV18
clone_size: .
cdr3_nt: TGTGCCAGCTCACCACCGTTCGGGGGGCACAGCGTGTACCAAGAGACCCAGTACTTC
cdr3_aa: CASSPPFGGHSVYQETQYF